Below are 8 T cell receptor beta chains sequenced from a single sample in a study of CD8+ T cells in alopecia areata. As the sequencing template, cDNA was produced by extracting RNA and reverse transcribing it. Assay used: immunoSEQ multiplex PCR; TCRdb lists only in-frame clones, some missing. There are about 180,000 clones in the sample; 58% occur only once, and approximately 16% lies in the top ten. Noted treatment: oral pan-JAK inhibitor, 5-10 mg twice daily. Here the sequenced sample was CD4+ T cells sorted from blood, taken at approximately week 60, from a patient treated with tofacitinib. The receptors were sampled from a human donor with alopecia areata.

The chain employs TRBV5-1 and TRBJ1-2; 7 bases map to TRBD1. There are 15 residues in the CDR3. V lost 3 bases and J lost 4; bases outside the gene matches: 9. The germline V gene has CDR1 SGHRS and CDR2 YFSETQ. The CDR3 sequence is CASSSGTVNSYGYTF. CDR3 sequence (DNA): TGCGCCAGCAGCTCGGGGACAGTGAATTCCTATGGCTACACCTTC. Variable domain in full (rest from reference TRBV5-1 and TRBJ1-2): KAGVTQTPRYLIKTRGQQVTLSCSPISGHRSVSWYQQTPGQGLQFLFEYFSETQRNKGNFPGRFSGRQFSNSRSEMNVSTLELGDSALYLCASSSGTVNSYGYTFGSGTRLTVV.

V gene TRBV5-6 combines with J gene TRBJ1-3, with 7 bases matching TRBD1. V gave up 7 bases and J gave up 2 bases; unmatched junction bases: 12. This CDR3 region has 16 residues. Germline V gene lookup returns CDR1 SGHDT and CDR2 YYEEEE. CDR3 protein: CASYLQGGFAGNTIYF. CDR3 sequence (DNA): TGTGCCAGCTACCTTCAGGGGGGTTTTGCTGGAAACACCATATATTTT.

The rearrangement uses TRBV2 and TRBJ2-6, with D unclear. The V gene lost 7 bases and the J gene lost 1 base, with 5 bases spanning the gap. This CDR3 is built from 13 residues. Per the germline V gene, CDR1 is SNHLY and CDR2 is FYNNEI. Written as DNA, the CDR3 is TGTGCCAGCAAAGGGTCTGGGGCCAACGTCCTGACTTTC. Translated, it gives CASKGSGANVLTF.

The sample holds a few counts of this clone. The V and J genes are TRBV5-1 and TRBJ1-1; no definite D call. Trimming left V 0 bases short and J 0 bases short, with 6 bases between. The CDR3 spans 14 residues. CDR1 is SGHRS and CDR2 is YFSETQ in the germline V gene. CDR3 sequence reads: CASSLEHLNTEAFF. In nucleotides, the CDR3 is TGCGCCAGCAGCTTGGAACACTTGAACACTGAAGCTTTCTTT. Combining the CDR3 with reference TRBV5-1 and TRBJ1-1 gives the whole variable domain KAGVTQTPRYLIKTRGQQVTLSCSPISGHRSVSWYQQTPGQGLQFLFEYFSETQRNKGNFPGRFSGRQFSNSRSEMNVSTLELGDSALYLCASSLEHLNTEAFFGQGTRLTVV.

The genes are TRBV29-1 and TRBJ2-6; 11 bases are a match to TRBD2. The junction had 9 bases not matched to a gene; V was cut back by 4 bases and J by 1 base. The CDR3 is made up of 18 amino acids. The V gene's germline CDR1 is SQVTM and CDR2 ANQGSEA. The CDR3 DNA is TGCAGCGTTGTAACGACTAGCGGGGTCTTTTCTGGGGCCAACGTCCTGACTTTC. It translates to CSVVTTSGVFSGANVLTF.

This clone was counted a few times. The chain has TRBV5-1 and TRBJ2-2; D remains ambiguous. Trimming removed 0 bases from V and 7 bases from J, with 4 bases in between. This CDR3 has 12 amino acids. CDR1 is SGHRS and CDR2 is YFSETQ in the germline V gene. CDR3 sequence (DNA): TGCGCCAGCAGCTTGGAAGGCGGGGAGCTGTTTTTT. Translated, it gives CASSLEGGELFF.

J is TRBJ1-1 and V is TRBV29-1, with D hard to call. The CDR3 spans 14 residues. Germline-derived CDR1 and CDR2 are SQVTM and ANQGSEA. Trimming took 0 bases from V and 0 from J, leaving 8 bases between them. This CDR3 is CSVEDYTLNTEAFF. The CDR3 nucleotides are TGCAGCGTTGAAGACTACACCCTGAACACTGAAGCTTTCTTT. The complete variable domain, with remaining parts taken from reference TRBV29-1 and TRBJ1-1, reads SAVISQKPSRDICQRGTSLTIQCQVDSQVTMMFWYRQQPGQSLTLIATANQGSEATYESGFVIDKFPISRPNLTFSTLTVSNMSPEDSSIYLCSVEDYTLNTEAFFGQGTRLTVV.

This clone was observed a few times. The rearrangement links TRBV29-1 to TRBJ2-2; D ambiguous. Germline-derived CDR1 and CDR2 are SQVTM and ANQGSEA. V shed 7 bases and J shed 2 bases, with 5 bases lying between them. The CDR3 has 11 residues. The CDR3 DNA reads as TGCAGCGCTGGCAACACCGGGGAGCTGTTTTTT. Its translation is CSAGNTGELFF.